These 7 T cell receptor beta chains were all obtained from the same sample, sequenced in a study of blood T cell repertoires in COVID-19. Data came from immunoSEQ multiplex PCR; TCRdb stores just in-frame clones and leaves some out. This table holds tens of thousands of clones, approximately 83% found once. The sequenced sample was peripheral blood. The receptor set was obtained from a man in his fifties with COVID-19, enrolled during active disease.

The chain combines TRBV7-9 with TRBJ2-7; D perhaps matches TRBD2 (8 bases). Germline V gene sequence: CDR1 SEHNR, CDR2 FQNEAQ (reference sequence). The CDR3 consists of 15 residues. V lost 5 bases and J lost 5, with 19 bases in between. In DNA form, the CDR3 reads TGTGCCAGCAGCCAGGGGGGCGGGAGGAGCGACGAGCAGTACTTC. It encodes CASSQGGGRSDEQYF.

This sequence joins TRBV15 and TRBJ2-3; D gene ambiguous. CDR3 length equals 16 residues. Trimming removed 6 bases from V and 2 bases from J, with 18 bases in between. The germline gives CDR1 LNHNV, CDR2 YYDKDF (reference sequence). This CDR3 reads CATSLFQREYTDTQYF. CDR3 sequence (DNA): TGTGCCACCAGTCTTTTCCAGCGAGAGTACACAGATACGCAGTATTTT.

The rearrangement joins TRBV6-2 or TRBV6-3 to TRBJ1-2; D is undetermined. Trimming removed 2 bases from V and 8 bases from J, with 9 bases in between. The germline V gene has CDR1 MNHEY and CDR2 SVGEGT. The CDR3 runs to 12 residues. In DNA, the CDR3 is TGTGCCAGCAGTTACGAGGGCTGGGGCTACACCTTC. Residues: CASSYEGWGYTF.

The CDR3 sequence: CASSQEWQGENIQYF. In DNA form, the CDR3 reads TGCGCCAGCAGCCAAGAGTGGCAGGGGGAAAACATTCAGTACTTC. The chain has TRBV4-3 and TRBJ2-4, with 7 bases aligning to TRBD1. CDR1 and CDR2 from the germline V gene are LGHNA and YSLEER. The length of the CDR3 is 15 residues. J lost 5 bases, V lost 0 bases, and 4 bases had no gene match.

The rearrangement joins TRBV21-1 to TRBJ1-4; the tabulated D call, TRBD1, remains unverified against the DNA. TRBV21-1 has pseudogene status. The CDR3 sequence is 15 residues long. CDR3 sequence (DNA): TGTGCCAGCAGCACCGGGACACCTAATAATGAAAAACTGTTTTTT. It is translated as CASSTGTPNNEKLFF.

The chain recombines TRBV11-3 with TRBJ2-5; possibly TRBD2 for D (5 bases). In germline, CDR1 is SGHNT, CDR2 YENEEA. The CDR3 length is 13 residues. V gave up 3 bases and J gave up 2 bases, with 7 bases separating them. CDR3: CASSFGSQETQYF. The CDR3 region has the DNA TGTGCCAGCAGCTTTGGGAGTCAAGAGACCCAGTACTTC.

The rearrangement links TRBV21-1 to TRBJ1-5. TRBV21-1 is a known pseudogene. The CDR3 totals 15 residues. The CDR3, as DNA: TGTGCCAGCAGCAAACGGGAAGCGAGCAATCAGCCCCAGCATTTT. It specifies CASSKREASNQPQHF.